This T cell receptor (beta chain) derives from a study of cytomegalovirus exposure and HLA in healthy donors (dated by TCRdb to 2017 to 2019). Some background on the complete study: An earlier analysis of several hundred of the donors reported roughly 300 Gb of sequence data and approximately 110 million unique TCR beta sequences from about 200 million T cells. An early release covering roughly 580 HLA-typed donors comprised 250 to 350 gigabases of sequencing data and around 85 million unique TCR sequences. The genetic ancestry cluster associated with self-reported Caucasian donors included 81% of the 398 genotyped donors. The study aimed to test whether cataloging public T cell receptors could reveal signatures of past pathogen exposure. The T cell repertoires of around 730 subjects were profiled by immunosequencing and related to cytomegalovirus serostatus. In addition to the first cohort of 650 to 750 subjects, a separate validation cohort of 130 or so different subjects was used. The study combined high-throughput TCR immunosequencing, statistical association of individual TCRs with disease status, and machine learning to predict cytomegalovirus infection status. To study patterns of TCR occurrence, a later analysis re-analyzed previously published TCR beta repertoires from more than 550 donors and added high-resolution HLA genotyping. In the later analysis, no new phenotypic data were used to find candidate immune exposures; instead, reliance was placed on TCR beta sequences and their occurrence across donors. To decide whether each TCR beta V gene segment behaved as functional or pseudogenic, an earlier analysis of fewer than 750 of the donors relied on high-throughput TCR beta sequencing. Donor age, sex, ethnicity and CMV serostatus were compiled alongside the repertoire data. A later genetic analysis took genome-wide SNP genotypes for about three fifths of the roughly 670 donors and used that subset as a discovery cohort. Every repertoire in the discovery cohort had been generated on one and the same sequencing platform. HLA typing covered class I and class II loci at four-digit resolution. Typing coverage varied by locus: roughly 620-630 donors for A, B, C, DRB1 and DQB1; roughly 520 for DQA1; over 600 for DPA1; around 450 for DPB1. Roughly 5 DR-DQ haplotypes were handled as single units for association and clustering because linkage in the cohort was strong. On average, around 240,000 unique TCR beta nucleotide sequences were sequenced per donor among 300 to 500 genotyped donors of the cohort, with 15% to 20% of those sequences being non-productive.

The cohort consisted of approximately 690 healthy bone marrow donors. All cohort members were sampled while nominally healthy, although unrecorded immune exposures were likely present. The donor was CMV seronegative and was included in the group of under 450 seronegative cohort members. A peripheral blood sample was provided by each donor, and peripheral blood mononuclear cells were used for TCR beta sequencing. Genomic DNA was extracted from the blood cell samples with the Qiagen DNeasy Blood Extraction Kit. What the authors observed across the whole study: Seventeen rarely observed V segments, including chromosome 9 orphons, were excluded from the earlier analysis of a few hundred of the donors because counts were too low. When HLA alleles, especially DR and DQ, strongly co-occurred, TCR associations were difficult to assign to individual alleles. A total of 150 to 200 TCR beta chains were listed by the study as associated with cytomegalovirus. A cluster of highly shared sequence variants was judged likely to represent a technical artifact of the sequencing pipeline. In a later analysis, most CMV-associated TCR beta chains were found to appear HLA-restricted, with HLA associations seemingly driven largely by CMV exposure. Several of the top co-occurrence clusters appeared to be linked to parvovirus B19, influenza, CMV and Epstein-Barr virus, according to a later analysis. A later analysis associated about 17,000 TCR beta sequences with specific HLA alleles at a false discovery rate of 0.05. Some IMGT-functional V segments, including TRBV6-2 and TRBV6-3, could not be told apart with the 87-base-pair reads, so those segments were excluded. For the cohort, immune exposure information was limited to CMV serostatus. The authors suggested that the approach could potentially be generalized to other disease states and immunological phenotypes. A further reported finding was that TCR beta sequences accurately predicted the HLA-A and HLA-B alleles for most subjects in the first cohort. In a later genetic analysis, a missense DCLRE1C variant was associated with V-gene and J-gene trimming of TCR beta chains, and the association was replicated in an independent cohort. Correlated functional status among segregating V segments might be attributable to linkage disequilibrium, but an unknown experimental factor could not be ruled out. In a later analysis, HLA-associated TCR beta chains showed more clonal expansion and lower generation probabilities than non-associated chains that were equally common. Because HLA typing was missing for some donors at each locus, association tests included only the typed subset. Only TCR beta chains were sequenced in this cohort, and the absence of alpha or paired-chain data limited detectable features. While some public TCRs were present in many individuals, most TCR sequences turned up only very rarely across donors. In an earlier analysis of roughly 500 of the donors, most TCR beta V segments appeared in productive rearrangements about 87% or about 30% of the time, broadly matching IMGT annotations. According to a later genetic analysis, donors in an Asian-associated ancestry cluster had fewer N-insertions in productive TCRs than the roughly 700-donor mean. A few of the identified cytomegalovirus-associated TCR beta chains were confirmed in vitro to be specific for cytomegalovirus antigens. In a later analysis, TCR association rates were found to vary across HLA loci, with the most associated TCRs seen for DRB1 alleles and the fewest for HLA-C alleles. Sequencing depth was assumed to be roughly uniform across donors in the presence/absence analyses, though that assumption may not hold. In both the original and validation cohorts, the classifier was reported to diagnose cytomegalovirus status with high specificity and sensitivity.

In the germline V gene, CDR1 corresponds to ENHRY and CDR2 to SYGVKD. The cysteine opens and the phenylalanine closes a CDR3 of 12 amino acids. Only the CDR3 DNA stays, 36 bases, in frame from base 1. V drops 6 bases and J drops 1 base, leaving 4 bases in between. Comment on this clone: Its recognized antigen is unknown.

The method behind the library was the immunoSEQ multiplex PCR assay. The multiplex PCR relied on a mix of 60 forward primers for TCR Vbeta segments and 13 reverse primers for TCR Jbeta segments. The CDR3 region of rearranged TCR beta genes was amplified from genomic DNA by a multiplex PCR assay. On the Illumina HiSeq System, the amplified TCR beta libraries were sequenced as 87-base-pair reads. The authors processed their data as follows. A later analysis counted about 76 million unique TCR beta chains across the 500 to 850 repertoires, and around 9.9 million of these chains were shared by at least two donors. A nearest-neighbor algorithm error-corrected the raw reads and collapsed the reads into unique sequences, merging closely related sequences to remove PCR and sequencing errors. CDR3 sequences were aligned to IMGT reference sequences to assign V, D and J gene segments. For a sequence to be retained, at least a six-nucleotide match to both a V gene segment and a J gene segment was required. Rearrangements were classified as productive when the CDR3 lacked stop codons and remained in frame with V and J, and all other rearrangements were classified as non-productive. CDR3 was defined by IMGT convention, running from the second conserved V-encoded cysteine to the conserved J-encoded phenylalanine. Sequences without an unambiguous match to a single V gene segment were excluded from the earlier analysis of 587 of the donors. An earlier analysis of just under 600 of the donors called V segments functional above 56.7% productive rearrangements and segregating when the between-donor standard deviation exceeded 5%. A statistical classification framework was developed to diagnose cytomegalovirus status using the catalog of TCR beta chain sequences. A later analysis assigned V and J genes by comparing TCR nucleotide sequences with IMGT/GENE-DB human TR gene sequences. A later analysis assigned CDR3 sequences and most-parsimonious VDJ recombination scenarios with the TCRdist pipeline. In a later analysis, every TCR beta chain was defined by the combination of its CDR3 amino acid sequence and its V-gene family, and reads without a unique V-gene family were dropped. As a way to deal with suspected cross-contamination and a sequencing artifact, a later analysis dropped 450 to 600 nucleotide sequences that were highly shared and had low generation probability. A later analysis calculated a clonal expansion index for each public chain from normalized within-repertoire ranks of inferred template counts. A later analysis computed generation probabilities with a VDJ recombination model fitted to out-of-frame rearrangements, and checked the results against IGoR. A later analysis scored TCR-TCR, TCR-HLA and TCR-CMV co-occurrence with hypergeometric tests, applying a repertoire-size bias correction to TCR pairs. To estimate false discovery rates, a later analysis permuted the HLA or CMV assignments 20 times. In a later analysis, co-occurring TCRs were grouped using DBSCAN, with TCRdist sequence similarity added in when clustering inside HLA-allele-positive subsets. Co-occurrence clustering excluded repertoires with fewer than 30,000 or more than 120,000 public chains, plus five with anomalous nucleotide sharing. This is the immuneACCESS table as TCRdb keeps it, with only in-frame sequences that have V and J called. A part of the clones is gone; compared with another copy, unresolved V genes explain less than half, and the rest is unexplained. That table supplies the V and J calls and clone size; D and trimming were determined from the DNA. The sample's table covers around 65,000 clones. Less than 20% of the sample is in the top ten clones.

This chain is built from TRBV10-3 and TRBJ1-3, with no D gene named confidently. This TCR was sampled from a boy under 18 in good health and CMV-seronegative. Sequencing was done on a sample of PBMCs. The CDR3 corresponds to CAIRQSGNTIYF. The base sequence is TGTGCCATCAGACAATCTGGAAACACCATATATTTT.